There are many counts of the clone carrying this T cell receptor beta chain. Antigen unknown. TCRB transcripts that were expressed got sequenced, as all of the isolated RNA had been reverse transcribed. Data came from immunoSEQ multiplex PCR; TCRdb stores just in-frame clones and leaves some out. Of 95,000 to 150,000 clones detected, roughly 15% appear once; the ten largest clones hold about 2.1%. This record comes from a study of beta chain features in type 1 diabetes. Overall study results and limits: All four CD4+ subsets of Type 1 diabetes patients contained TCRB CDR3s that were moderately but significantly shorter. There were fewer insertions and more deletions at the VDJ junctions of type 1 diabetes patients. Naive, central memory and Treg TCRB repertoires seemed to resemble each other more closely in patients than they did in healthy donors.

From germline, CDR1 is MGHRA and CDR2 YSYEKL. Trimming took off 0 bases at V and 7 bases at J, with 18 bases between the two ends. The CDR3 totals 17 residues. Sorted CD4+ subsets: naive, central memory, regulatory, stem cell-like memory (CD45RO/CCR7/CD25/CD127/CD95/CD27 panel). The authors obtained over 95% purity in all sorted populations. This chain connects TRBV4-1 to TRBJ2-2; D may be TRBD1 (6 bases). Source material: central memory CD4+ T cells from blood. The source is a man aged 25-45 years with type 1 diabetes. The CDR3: CASSQDWGLRRRGELFF. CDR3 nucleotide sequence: TGCGCCAGCAGCCAAGATTGGGGGCTTAGGAGACGCGGGGAGCTGTTTTTT.